A selection of T cell receptor beta chains follows, all from one sample in a study of blood T cell repertoires in COVID-19. Profiling relied on immunoSEQ multiplex PCR, and the TCRdb table lists in-frame clones only, not all of them. This sample yields 50,000 to 80,000 clones, of which about 90% are seen a single time; 1.1% to 1.5% belongs to the top ten. The sequenced material came from peripheral blood. Source of these receptors: a man between 60 and 75 years old with acute or convalescent COVID-19. Each CDR3 is given with its conserved first and last residue. The order of the fields is clone size, D gene, J gene, CDR3 length, V gene, CDR3 protein, CDR3 DNA. D genes are given only for firm matches. Clone size is stated in some rows and not others, as once, few, many or a class when expanded.

abundance: .
d_gene: TRBD1
j_gene: TRBJ2-2
len: 14
v_gene: TRBV29-1
CDR3aa: CSAGTGWNTGELFF
CDR3nt: TGCAGCGCGGGGACAGGGTGGAACACCGGGGAGCTGTTTTTT

abundance: .
d_gene: .
j_gene: TRBJ1-1
len: 12
v_gene: TRBV3-1/TRBV3-2
CDR3aa: CASSPGQFSAFF
CDR3nt: TGTGCCAGCAGCCCCGGACAGTTCTCCGCTTTCTTT

abundance: .
d_gene: TRBD2
j_gene: TRBJ2-5
len: 15
v_gene: TRBV3-1/TRBV3-2
CDR3aa: CASSPPGVAGETQYF
CDR3nt: TGTGCCAGCAGCCCCCCAGGGGTAGCGGGGGAGACCCAGTACTTC

abundance: .
d_gene: TRBD1
j_gene: TRBJ1-2
len: 17
v_gene: TRBV27
CDR3aa: CASKTGPGTGEHYGYTF
CDR3nt: TGTGCCAGCAAGACGGGCCCAGGGACAGGAGAGCACTATGGCTACACCTTC

abundance: few
d_gene: .
j_gene: TRBJ1-2
len: 15
v_gene: TRBV2
CDR3aa: CASSEMGAGNYGYTF
CDR3nt: TGTGCCAGCAGTGAAATGGGGGCAGGGAACTATGGCTACACCTTC

abundance: .
d_gene: TRBD2
j_gene: TRBJ2-6
len: 19
v_gene: TRBV5-4
CDR3aa: CASSLSVLRGGSGANVLTF
CDR3nt: TGTGCCAGCAGCTTGTCCGTTCTGCGGGGGGGCTCTGGGGCCAACGTCCTGACTTTC

abundance: once
d_gene: TRBD1
j_gene: TRBJ2-5
len: 15
v_gene: TRBV24-1
CDR3aa: CATSDSGGAGETQYF
CDR3nt: TGTGCCACCAGTGATTCAGGGGGCGCAGGAGAGACCCAGTACTTC

abundance: .
d_gene: .
j_gene: TRBJ2-7
len: 12
v_gene: TRBV10-1
CDR3aa: CASSEGGFEQYF
CDR3nt: TGCGCCAGCAGTGAGGGGGGGTTCGAGCAGTACTTC

abundance: .
d_gene: .
j_gene: TRBJ1-2
len: 15
v_gene: TRBV5-1
CDR3aa: CASSLVMGVNYGYTF
CDR3nt: TGCGCCAGCAGCTTGGTAATGGGCGTCAACTATGGCTACACCTTC

abundance: .
d_gene: .
j_gene: TRBJ1-2
len: 14
v_gene: TRBV18
CDR3aa: CASSPGLQGQGYTF
CDR3nt: TGTGCCAGCTCACCAGGGCTACAGGGACAAGGCTACACCTTC

abundance: .
d_gene: .
j_gene: TRBJ1-6
len: 18
v_gene: TRBV4-1
CDR3aa: CASSQEEAGGSYNSPLHF
CDR3nt: TGCGCCAGCAGCCAAGAAGAAGCCGGGGGTTCCTATAATTCACCCCTCCACTTT

abundance: .
d_gene: .
j_gene: TRBJ1-2
len: 14
v_gene: TRBV25-1
CDR3aa: CASYGRTGHSGYTF
CDR3nt: TGTGCCAGCTATGGGCGAACAGGGCACAGTGGCTACACCTTC

abundance: .
d_gene: .
j_gene: TRBJ2-7
len: 15
v_gene: TRBV7-5
CDR3aa: CARSLLARVIYEQYF
CDR3nt: TGTGCCAGAAGCTTACTTGCCAGGGTGATCTACGAGCAGTACTTC

abundance: .
d_gene: .
j_gene: TRBJ1-4
len: 14
v_gene: TRBV3-1/TRBV3-2
CDR3aa: CASSLTGYNEKLFF
CDR3nt: TGTGCCAGCAGCCTCACAGGTTATAATGAAAAACTGTTTTTT

abundance: .
d_gene: .
j_gene: TRBJ2-7
len: 16
v_gene: TRBV5-1
CDR3aa: CASSLQPGTDYYEQYF
CDR3nt: TGCGCCAGCAGCCTCCAGCCCGGGACTGATTACTACGAGCAGTACTTC

abundance: .
d_gene: .
j_gene: TRBJ2-7
len: 13
v_gene: TRBV6-5
CDR3aa: CASSYTSQGEQYF
CDR3nt: TGTGCCAGCAGTTATACATCGCAGGGGGAGCAGTACTTC

abundance: .
d_gene: TRBD1
j_gene: TRBJ2-2
len: 14
v_gene: TRBV19
CDR3aa: CASRIRGYAGELFF
CDR3nt: TGTGCCAGTAGGATCAGGGGGTATGCCGGGGAGCTGTTTTTT

abundance: .
d_gene: .
j_gene: TRBJ1-2
len: 11
v_gene: TRBV20-1
CDR3aa: CSARPRGGYTF
CDR3nt: TGCAGTGCTAGGCCCCGGGGTGGCTACACCTTC

abundance: .
d_gene: .
j_gene: TRBJ1-2
len: 14
v_gene: TRBV19
CDR3aa: CASRLSVSNYGYTF
CDR3nt: TGTGCCAGCCGTTTAAGCGTCTCTAACTATGGCTACACCTTC

abundance: .
d_gene: .
j_gene: TRBJ2-3
len: 14
v_gene: TRBV5-6
CDR3aa: CASTGRGGTDTQYF
CDR3nt: TGTGCCAGCACGGGGCGGGGTGGCACAGATACGCAGTATTTT

abundance: .
d_gene: .
j_gene: TRBJ2-7
len: 15
v_gene: TRBV11-2
CDR3aa: CASTLSTGINYEQYF
CDR3nt: TGTGCCAGCACCCTTTCCACAGGGATAAACTACGAGCAGTACTTC

abundance: .
d_gene: TRBD1
j_gene: TRBJ2-7
len: 15
v_gene: TRBV30
CDR3aa: CAWSRRQGGPYEQYF
CDR3nt: TGTGCCTGGAGTCGCCGACAGGGTGGCCCCTACGAGCAGTACTTC

abundance: .
d_gene: .
j_gene: TRBJ1-2
len: 13
v_gene: TRBV19
CDR3aa: CASSISRGDGYTF
CDR3nt: TGTGCCAGTAGTATCTCCAGGGGAGATGGCTACACCTTC

abundance: .
d_gene: .
j_gene: TRBJ1-3
len: 14
v_gene: TRBV18
CDR3aa: CASSRMGGTNTIYF
CDR3nt: TGTGCCAGCTCCCGGATGGGGGGGACAAACACCATATATTTT

abundance: .
d_gene: .
j_gene: TRBJ1-3
len: 13
v_gene: TRBV6-5
CDR3aa: CASRRGGGNTIYF
CDR3nt: TGTGCCAGCAGGCGAGGGGGTGGAAACACCATATATTTT

abundance: .
d_gene: .
j_gene: TRBJ1-5
len: 15
v_gene: TRBV19
CDR3aa: CASESGGGGNQPQHF
CDR3nt: TGTGCCAGTGAGTCAGGAGGCGGTGGCAATCAGCCCCAGCATTTT

abundance: .
d_gene: TRBD1
j_gene: TRBJ1-2
len: 15
v_gene: TRBV7-2
CDR3aa: CASSFDRDRVGGYTF
CDR3nt: TGTGCCAGCAGCTTCGACCGGGACAGGGTGGGTGGCTACACCTTC

abundance: .
d_gene: TRBD1
j_gene: TRBJ1-1
len: 13
v_gene: TRBV19
CDR3aa: CASGTVTDTEAFF
CDR3nt: TGTGCCAGTGGGACAGTGACCGACACTGAAGCTTTCTTT

abundance: .
d_gene: .
j_gene: TRBJ1-5
len: 15
v_gene: TRBV6-2/TRBV6-3
CDR3aa: CASSYYQDSNQPQHF
CDR3nt: TGTGCCAGCAGTTACTACCAGGATAGCAATCAGCCCCAGCATTTT

abundance: .
d_gene: .
j_gene: TRBJ1-6
len: 13
v_gene: TRBV19
CDR3aa: CASSIFPDSPLHF
CDR3nt: TGTGCCAGTAGTATCTTTCCAGATTCACCCCTCCACTTT

abundance: .
d_gene: .
j_gene: TRBJ2-7
len: 15
v_gene: TRBV6-1
CDR3aa: CASSEMGGLSYEQYF
CDR3nt: TGTGCCAGCAGTGAAATGGGGGGGCTCTCCTACGAGCAGTACTTC

abundance: .
d_gene: TRBD1
j_gene: TRBJ1-1
len: 12
v_gene: TRBV27
CDR3aa: CASSFAGGEAFF
CDR3nt: TGTGCCAGCAGTTTCGCAGGGGGTGAAGCTTTCTTT

abundance: .
d_gene: .
j_gene: TRBJ2-3
len: 13
v_gene: TRBV11-2
CDR3aa: CASSQFTSDTQYF
CDR3nt: TGTGCCAGCAGCCAGTTCACATCAGATACGCAGTATTTT

abundance: .
d_gene: TRBD2
j_gene: TRBJ2-7
len: 15
v_gene: TRBV3-1/TRBV3-2
CDR3aa: CASSQDFGTSYEQYF
CDR3nt: TGTGCCAGCAGCCAAGATTTCGGGACTAGCTACGAGCAGTACTTC

abundance: few
d_gene: .
j_gene: TRBJ1-1
len: 15
v_gene: TRBV10-3
CDR3aa: CATGGTGDRNTEAFF
CDR3nt: TGTGCCACCGGAGGGACCGGGGATCGGAACACTGAAGCTTTCTTT

abundance: .
d_gene: TRBD1
j_gene: TRBJ2-3
len: 14
v_gene: TRBV6-5
CDR3aa: CASRGQGGWDTQYF
CDR3nt: TGTGCCAGCAGGGGACAGGGCGGTTGGGATACGCAGTATTTT

abundance: .
d_gene: TRBD2
j_gene: TRBJ2-7
len: 16
v_gene: TRBV2
CDR3aa: CASSEHLAGGPYEQYF
CDR3nt: TGTGCCAGCAGTGAACACCTAGCGGGGGGGCCCTACGAGCAGTACTTC

abundance: .
d_gene: TRBD1
j_gene: TRBJ1-3
len: 16
v_gene: TRBV9
CDR3aa: CASSVEDRGPGNTIYF
CDR3nt: TGTGCCAGCAGCGTAGAGGACAGGGGTCCAGGAAACACCATATATTTT

abundance: .
d_gene: .
j_gene: TRBJ1-6
len: 15
v_gene: TRBV9
CDR3aa: CASSVDQGYNSPLHF
CDR3nt: TGTGCCAGCAGCGTCGATCAGGGGTATAATTCACCCCTCCACTTT

abundance: .
d_gene: TRBD1
j_gene: TRBJ1-1
len: 16
v_gene: TRBV6-6
CDR3aa: CASGLGTGASNTEAFF
CDR3nt: TGTGCCAGCGGTCTAGGGACAGGGGCTTCGAACACTGAAGCTTTCTTT

abundance: once
d_gene: TRBD1
j_gene: TRBJ2-7
len: 13
v_gene: TRBV6-5
CDR3aa: CASSRDRSYEQYF
CDR3nt: TGTGCCAGCAGCCGGGACAGATCCTACGAGCAGTACTTC

abundance: .
d_gene: TRBD1
j_gene: TRBJ1-5
len: 15
v_gene: TRBV6-4
CDR3aa: CASSDPLTGGQPQHF
CDR3nt: TGTGCCAGCAGTGACCCCCTGACAGGGGGTCAGCCCCAGCATTTT

abundance: once
d_gene: TRBD2
j_gene: TRBJ2-1
len: 17
v_gene: TRBV2
CDR3aa: CASSDSGVDGLANEQFF
CDR3nt: TGTGCCAGCAGTGACAGCGGGGTCGACGGTTTGGCTAATGAGCAGTTCTTC

abundance: .
d_gene: .
j_gene: TRBJ1-1
len: 12
v_gene: TRBV6-5
CDR3aa: CASSWGRNEAFF
CDR3nt: TGTGCCAGCAGTTGGGGCAGGAATGAAGCTTTCTTT

abundance: once
d_gene: .
j_gene: TRBJ1-1
len: 13
v_gene: TRBV3-1/TRBV3-2
CDR3aa: CASSQRGGTEAFF
CDR3nt: TGTGCCAGCAGCCAACGGGGAGGGACTGAAGCTTTCTTT

abundance: .
d_gene: TRBD1
j_gene: TRBJ1-6
len: 20
v_gene: TRBV2
CDR3aa: CASSAQRRQGRRSYNSPLHF
CDR3nt: TGTGCCAGCAGTGCCCAAAGAAGACAGGGGAGGAGGTCCTATAATTCACCCCTCCACTTT

abundance: .
d_gene: .
j_gene: TRBJ1-1
len: 14
v_gene: TRBV5-4
CDR3aa: CASSFPSLNTEAFF
CDR3nt: TGTGCCAGCAGCTTTCCTTCTTTAAACACTGAAGCTTTCTTT

abundance: .
d_gene: .
j_gene: TRBJ1-2
len: 16
v_gene: TRBV3-1/TRBV3-2
CDR3aa: CASSQAPSGSGYGYTF
CDR3nt: TGTGCCAGCAGCCAAGCCCCGAGTGGCAGCGGGTATGGCTACACCTTC

abundance: .
d_gene: .
j_gene: TRBJ1-2
len: 13
v_gene: TRBV27
CDR3aa: CASSLGANYGYTF
CDR3nt: TGTGCCAGCAGTTTAGGGGCGAACTATGGCTACACCTTC

abundance: .
d_gene: .
j_gene: TRBJ2-1
len: 16
v_gene: TRBV14
CDR3aa: CASSPFAGDGYNEQFF
CDR3nt: TGTGCCAGCAGCCCCTTTGCAGGGGACGGTTACAATGAGCAGTTCTTC

abundance: .
d_gene: .
j_gene: TRBJ2-1
len: 16
v_gene: TRBV7-9
CDR3aa: CASSPKGGTSKNEQFF
CDR3nt: TGTGCCAGCAGCCCAAAGGGAGGGACATCAAAAAATGAGCAGTTCTTC